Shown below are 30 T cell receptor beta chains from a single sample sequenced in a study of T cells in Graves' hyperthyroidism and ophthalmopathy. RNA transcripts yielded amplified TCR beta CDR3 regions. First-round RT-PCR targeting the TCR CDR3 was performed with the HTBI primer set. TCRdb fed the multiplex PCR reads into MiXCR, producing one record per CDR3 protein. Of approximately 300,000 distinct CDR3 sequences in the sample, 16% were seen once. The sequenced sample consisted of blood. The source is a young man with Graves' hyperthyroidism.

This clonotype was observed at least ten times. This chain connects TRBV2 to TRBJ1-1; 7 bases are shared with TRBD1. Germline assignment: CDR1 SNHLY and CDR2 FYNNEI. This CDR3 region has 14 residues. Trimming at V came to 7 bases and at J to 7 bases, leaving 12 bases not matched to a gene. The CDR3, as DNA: TGTGCCAGCACCCCTCCCCGGGACAGAAGTGAAGCTTTCTTT. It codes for CASTPPRDRSEAFF.

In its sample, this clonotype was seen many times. The CDR3 region has the DNA TGTGCCAGCAGCGAGGGACTAGCGGGGCCCTCCACCGGGGAGCTGTTTTTT. This gives the protein CASSEGLAGPSTGELFF. The rearrangement links TRBV2 to TRBJ2-2; 13 nucleotides align to TRBD2. Germline loops: CDR1 SNHLY, CDR2 FYNNEI. V shed 6 bases and J 4 bases; nucleotides not matched to a gene: 8. The CDR3 spans 17 residues.

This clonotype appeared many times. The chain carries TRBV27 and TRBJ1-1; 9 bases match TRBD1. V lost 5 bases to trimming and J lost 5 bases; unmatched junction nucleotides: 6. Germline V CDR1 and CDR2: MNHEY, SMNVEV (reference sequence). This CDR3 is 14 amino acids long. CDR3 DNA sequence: TGTGCCAGCAGTGGACAGGGGAGTGGGACTGAAGCTTTCTTT. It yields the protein CASSGQGSGTEAFF.

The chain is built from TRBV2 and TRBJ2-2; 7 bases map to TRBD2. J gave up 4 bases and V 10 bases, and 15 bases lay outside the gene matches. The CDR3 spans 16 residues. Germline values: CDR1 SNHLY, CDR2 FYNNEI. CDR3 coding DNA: TGTGCCACCTATAGCGGGCACGAATCGAGCACCGGGGAGCTGTTTTTT. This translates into CATYSGHESSTGELFF.

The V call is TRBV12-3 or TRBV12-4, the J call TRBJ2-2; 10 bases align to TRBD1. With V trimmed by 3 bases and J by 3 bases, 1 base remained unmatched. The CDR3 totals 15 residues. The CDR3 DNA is TGTGCCAGCAGTTTGGGACAGGGGTACACCGGGGAGCTGTTTTTT. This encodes CASSLGQGYTGELFF.

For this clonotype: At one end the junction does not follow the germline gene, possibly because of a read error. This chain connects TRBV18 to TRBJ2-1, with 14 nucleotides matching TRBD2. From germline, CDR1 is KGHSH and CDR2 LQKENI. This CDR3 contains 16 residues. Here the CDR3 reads CASSPSTSGGADEQLF. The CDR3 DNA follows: TGTGCCAGCTCACCATCGACTAGCGGGGGGGCCGATGAGCAGCTCTTC.

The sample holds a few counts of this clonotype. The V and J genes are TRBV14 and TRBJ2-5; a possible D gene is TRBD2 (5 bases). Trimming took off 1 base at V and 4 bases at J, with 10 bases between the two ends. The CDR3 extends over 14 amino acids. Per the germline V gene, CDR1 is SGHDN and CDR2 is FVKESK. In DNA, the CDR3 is TGTGCCAGCAGCCAAGTTTATCGGGGAGAGACCCAGTACTTC. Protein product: CASSQVYRGETQYF.

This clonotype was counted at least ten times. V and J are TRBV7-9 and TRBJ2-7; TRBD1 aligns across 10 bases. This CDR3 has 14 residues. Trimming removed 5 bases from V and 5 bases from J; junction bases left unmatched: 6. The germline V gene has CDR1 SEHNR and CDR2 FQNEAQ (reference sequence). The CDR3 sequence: CASSPGQGVDEQYF. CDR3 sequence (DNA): TGTGCCAGCAGCCCTGGACAGGGGGTAGACGAGCAGTACTTC.

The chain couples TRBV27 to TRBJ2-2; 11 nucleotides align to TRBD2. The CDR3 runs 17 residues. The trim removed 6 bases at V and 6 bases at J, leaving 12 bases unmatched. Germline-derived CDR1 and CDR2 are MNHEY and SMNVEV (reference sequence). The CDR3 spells CASSQGVAGGPSGELFF. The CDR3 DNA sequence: TGTGCCAGCAGCCAGGGGGTAGCGGGAGGGCCCTCCGGGGAGCTGTTTTTT.

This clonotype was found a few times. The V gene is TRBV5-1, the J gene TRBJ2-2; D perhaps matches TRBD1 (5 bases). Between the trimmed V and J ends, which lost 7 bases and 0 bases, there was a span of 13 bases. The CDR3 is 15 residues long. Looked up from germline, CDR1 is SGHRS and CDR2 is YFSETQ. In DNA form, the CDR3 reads TGCGCCAGCTCAGCTAGGGGTACGAACACCGGGGAGCTGTTTTTT. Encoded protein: CASSARGTNTGELFF.

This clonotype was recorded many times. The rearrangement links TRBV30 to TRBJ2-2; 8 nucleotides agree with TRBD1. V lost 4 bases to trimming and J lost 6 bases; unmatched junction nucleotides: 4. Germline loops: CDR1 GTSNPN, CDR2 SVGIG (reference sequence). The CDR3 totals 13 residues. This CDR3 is CAWTDRVPGELFF. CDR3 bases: TGTGCCTGGACGGACAGGGTGCCCGGGGAGCTGTTTTTT.

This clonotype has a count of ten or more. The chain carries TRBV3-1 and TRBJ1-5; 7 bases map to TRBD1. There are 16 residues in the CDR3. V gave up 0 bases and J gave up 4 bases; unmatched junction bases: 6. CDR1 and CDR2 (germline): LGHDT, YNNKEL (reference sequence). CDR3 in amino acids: CASSQETGATNQPQHF. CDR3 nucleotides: TGTGCCAGCAGCCAAGAAACAGGGGCCACTAATCAGCCCCAGCATTTT. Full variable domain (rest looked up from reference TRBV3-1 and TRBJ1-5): DTAVSQTPKYLVTQMGNDKSIKCEQNLGHDTMYWYKQDSKKFLKIMFSYNNKELIINETVPNRFSPKSPDKAHLNLHINSLELGDSAVYFCASSQETGATNQPQHFGDGTRLSIL.

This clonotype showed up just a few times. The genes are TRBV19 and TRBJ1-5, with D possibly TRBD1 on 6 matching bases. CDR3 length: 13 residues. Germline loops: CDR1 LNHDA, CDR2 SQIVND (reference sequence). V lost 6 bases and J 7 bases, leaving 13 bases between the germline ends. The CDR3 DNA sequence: TGTGCCAGTAGGGGACAAGATGGACAGCCCCAGCATTTT. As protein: CASRGQDGQPQHF.

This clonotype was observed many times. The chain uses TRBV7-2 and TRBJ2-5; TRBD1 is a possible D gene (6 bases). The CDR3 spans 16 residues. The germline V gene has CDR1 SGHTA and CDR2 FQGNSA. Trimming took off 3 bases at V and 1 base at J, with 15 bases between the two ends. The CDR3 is CASSFPGQPLQETQYF. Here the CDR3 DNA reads TGTGCCAGCAGCTTCCCGGGACAACCTCTCCAAGAGACCCAGTACTTC.

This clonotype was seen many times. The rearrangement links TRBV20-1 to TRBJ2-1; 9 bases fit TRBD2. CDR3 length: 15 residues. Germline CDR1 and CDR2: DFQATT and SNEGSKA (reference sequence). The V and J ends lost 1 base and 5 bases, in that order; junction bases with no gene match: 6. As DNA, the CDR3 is TGCAGTGCTAGAGGTTTGCGGGAGGGCCACAATGAGCAGTTCTTC. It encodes CSARGLREGHNEQFF.

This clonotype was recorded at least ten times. The chain's CDR3 is CASSAPHLGSTDTQYF. CDR3 bases: TGTGCCAGCAGCGCCCCCCACCTGGGGAGCACAGATACGCAGTATTTT. The rearrangement links TRBV2 to TRBJ2-3; D is ambiguous. Germline lookup yields CDR1 SNHLY and CDR2 FYNNEI. The CDR3 contains 16 residues. Trimming pared 6 bases from V and 0 bases from J, leaving 16 bases between.

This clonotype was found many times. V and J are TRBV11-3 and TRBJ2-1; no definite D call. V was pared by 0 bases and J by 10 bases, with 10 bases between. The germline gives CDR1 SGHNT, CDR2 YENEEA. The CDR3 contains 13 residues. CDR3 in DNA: TGTGCCAGCAGCTTAGAGGTAGCTAGGGAGCAGTTCTTC. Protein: CASSLEVAREQFF.

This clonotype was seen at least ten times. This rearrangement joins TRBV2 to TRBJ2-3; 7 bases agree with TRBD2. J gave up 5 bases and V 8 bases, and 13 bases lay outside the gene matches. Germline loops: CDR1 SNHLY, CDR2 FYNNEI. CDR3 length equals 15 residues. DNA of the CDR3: TGTGCCAGCCAGACTAGCTCCACCTCAGGAGATACGCAGTATTTT. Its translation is CASQTSSTSGDTQYF.

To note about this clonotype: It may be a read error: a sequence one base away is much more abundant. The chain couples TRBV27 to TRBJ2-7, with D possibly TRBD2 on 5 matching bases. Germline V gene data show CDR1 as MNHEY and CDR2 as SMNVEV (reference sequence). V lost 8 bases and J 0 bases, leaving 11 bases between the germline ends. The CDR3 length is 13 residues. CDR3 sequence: CASWGAASYEQYF. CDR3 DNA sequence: TGTGCCAGCTGGGGAGCCGCCTCCTACGAGCAGTACTTC.

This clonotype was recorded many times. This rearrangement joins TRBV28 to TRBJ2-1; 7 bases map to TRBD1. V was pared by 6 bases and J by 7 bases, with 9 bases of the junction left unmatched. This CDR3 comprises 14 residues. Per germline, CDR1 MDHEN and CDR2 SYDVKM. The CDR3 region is CASRRTTGLNEQFF. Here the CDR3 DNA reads TGTGCCAGCAGGAGGACGACAGGGCTAAATGAGCAGTTCTTC.

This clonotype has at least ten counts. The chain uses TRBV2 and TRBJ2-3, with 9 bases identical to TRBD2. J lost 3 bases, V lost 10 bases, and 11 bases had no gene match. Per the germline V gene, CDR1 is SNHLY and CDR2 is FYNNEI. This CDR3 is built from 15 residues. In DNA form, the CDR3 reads TGTGCCATCACCATGATCCTAGCGGGAACAGATACGCAGTATTTT. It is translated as CAITMILAGTDTQYF.

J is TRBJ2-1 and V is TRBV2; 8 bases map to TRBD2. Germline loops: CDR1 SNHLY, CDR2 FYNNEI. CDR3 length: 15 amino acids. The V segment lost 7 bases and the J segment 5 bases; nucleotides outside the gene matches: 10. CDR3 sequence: CASTQRSGGNNEQFF. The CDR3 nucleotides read TGTGCCAGCACCCAACGGAGCGGGGGCAACAATGAGCAGTTCTTC.

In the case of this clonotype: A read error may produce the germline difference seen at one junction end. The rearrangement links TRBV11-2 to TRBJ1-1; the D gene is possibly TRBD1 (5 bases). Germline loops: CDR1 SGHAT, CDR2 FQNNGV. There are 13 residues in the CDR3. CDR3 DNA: TGTGTCAGCAGCTTAGGGGCGACGGTGGCGGCTTTCTTT. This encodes CVSSLGATVAAFF.

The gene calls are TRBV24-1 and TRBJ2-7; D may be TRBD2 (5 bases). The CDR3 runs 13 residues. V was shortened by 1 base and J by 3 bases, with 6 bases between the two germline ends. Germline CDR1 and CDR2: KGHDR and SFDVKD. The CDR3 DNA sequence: TGTGCCACCAGTGATTTTCGGGGCTACGAGCAGTACTTC. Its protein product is CATSDFRGYEQYF.

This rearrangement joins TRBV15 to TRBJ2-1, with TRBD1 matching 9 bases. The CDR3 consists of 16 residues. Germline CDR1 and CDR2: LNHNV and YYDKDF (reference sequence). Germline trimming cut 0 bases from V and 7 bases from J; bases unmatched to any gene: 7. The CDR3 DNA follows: TGTGCCACCAGCAGAGATCTGGGACAGGGAAAGAATGAGCAGTTCTTC. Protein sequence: CATSRDLGQGKNEQFF. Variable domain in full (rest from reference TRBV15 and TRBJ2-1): DAMVIQNPRYQVTQFGKPVTLSCSQTLNHNVMYWYQQKSSQAPKLLFHYYDKDFNNEADTPDNFQSRRPNTSFCFLDIRSPGLGDTAMYLCATSRDLGQGKNEQFFGPGTRLTVL.

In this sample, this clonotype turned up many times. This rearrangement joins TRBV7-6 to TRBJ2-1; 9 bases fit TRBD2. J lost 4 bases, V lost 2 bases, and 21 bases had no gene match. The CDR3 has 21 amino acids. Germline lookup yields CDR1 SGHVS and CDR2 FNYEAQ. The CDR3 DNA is TGTGCCAGCAGCTTAAAGTTCGTGGCAGAACTAGCGGGTGGGAGATACAATGAGCAGTTCTTC. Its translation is CASSLKFVAELAGGRYNEQFF.

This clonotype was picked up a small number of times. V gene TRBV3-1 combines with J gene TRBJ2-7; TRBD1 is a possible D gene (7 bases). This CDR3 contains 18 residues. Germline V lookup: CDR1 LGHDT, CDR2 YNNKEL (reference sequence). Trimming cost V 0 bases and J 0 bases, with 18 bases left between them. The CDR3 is CASSQEGGGDDYSYEQYF. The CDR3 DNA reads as TGTGCCAGCAGCCAAGAAGGGGGCGGGGACGACTACTCCTACGAGCAGTACTTC.

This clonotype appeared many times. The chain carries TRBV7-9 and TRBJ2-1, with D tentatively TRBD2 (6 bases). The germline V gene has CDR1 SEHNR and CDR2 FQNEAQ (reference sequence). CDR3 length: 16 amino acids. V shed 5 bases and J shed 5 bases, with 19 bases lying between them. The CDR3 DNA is TGTGCCAGCAGCCCGACCCTCGGACTACGGGACAATGAGCAGTTCTTC. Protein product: CASSPTLGLRDNEQFF.

The CDR3 DNA follows: TGTGCCAGCAGCCAGACTAGCGGGGCTTGGGAGCAGTACTTC. It codes for CASSQTSGAWEQYF. This chain uses TRBV5-5 with TRBJ2-7; TRBD2 aligns across 11 bases. J lost 7 bases, V lost 4 bases, and 7 bases had no gene match. Germline-derived CDR1 and CDR2 are SGHKS and YYEKEE (reference sequence). The CDR3 spans 14 residues. Together with reference TRBV5-5 and TRBJ2-7, the CDR3 gives the full variable domain: DAGVTQSPTHLIKTRGQQVTLRCSPISGHKSVSWYQQVLGQGPQFIFQYYEKEERGRGNFPDRFSARQFPNYSSELNVNALLLGDSALYLCASSQTSGAWEQYFGPGTRLTVT.

The CDR3 loop reads CARDEGEQFF. Written as DNA, the CDR3 is TGTGCCAGAGACGAGGGTGAGCAGTTCTTC. This chain uses TRBV5-6 with TRBJ2-1, with D possibly being TRBD2 (5 bases). Per the germline V gene, CDR1 is SGHDT and CDR2 is YYEEEE. V shed 8 bases and J shed 9 bases, with 9 bases lying between them. The CDR3 loop spans 10 amino acids.